These 27 T cell receptor beta chains were all obtained from the same sample, sequenced in a study of CD8+ T cells in alopecia areata (dated by TCRdb to between 2017 and 2018). What the time point label conveys for this sample: about 4 weeks on oral tofacitinib. The label giving this sample's treatment or condition can be read as: oral pan-JAK inhibitor, 5-10 mg twice daily. The library was made by the immunoSEQ multiplex PCR assay. RNA was extracted from all samples and reverse transcribed into cDNA as template for TCR sequencing. The clones in this table, taken by TCRdb from immuneACCESS, are in-frame only. Not every clone is retained; where verified, under half of the shortfall comes from an unresolved V gene, and the cause of the rest is unknown. The sample table lists 160,000 or so clones, less than 70% of them with a count of one. Together, the top ten hold approximately 0.91% of the sample.

Sample: CD4+ T cells sorted from blood, taken at week 4, from a patient treated with tofacitinib. All receptors derive from a human donor with alopecia areata.

The chain is built from TRBV30 and TRBJ1-1; D is unresolved. CDR1 GTSNPN and CDR2 SVGIG come from the germline V gene (reference sequence). Trimming took off 4 bases at V and 4 bases at J, with 13 bases between the two ends. This CDR3 contains 13 residues. This chain's CDR3 is CAWNPSPATEAFF. CDR3 nucleotide sequence: TGTGCCTGGAACCCCAGTCCCGCCACTGAAGCTTTCTTT.

The sample holds a few counts of this clone. Other DNA sequences in the same sample also yield this CDR3. The chain is built from TRBV29-1 and TRBJ2-5; tentatively, D is TRBD1 (6 bases). The germline CDR1 and CDR2 sequences are SQVTM and ANQGSEA. Trimming removed 7 bases at V and 5 bases at J, with 8 bases between. The CDR3 length is 10 residues. CDR3 amino acids: CSGGQETQYF. The CDR3, as DNA: TGCAGCGGGGGGCAGGAGACCCAGTACTTC.

The chain employs TRBV5-8 and TRBJ1-5, with 7 bases aligning to TRBD1. There are 16 residues in the CDR3. Germline V gene data show CDR1 as SGHTS and CDR2 as YDEGEE. The trim removed 0 bases at V and 1 base at J, leaving 4 bases unmatched. The CDR3 DNA follows: TGTGCCAGCAGCTTGGAGACAGGGCTAAGCAATCAGCCCCAGCATTTT. Amino acid sequence: CASSLETGLSNQPQHF.

This clone was seen a handful of times. The chain recombines TRBV7-2 with TRBJ1-2, with D possibly TRBD1 on 5 matching bases. V lost 5 bases and J lost 6, with 19 bases in between. The CDR3 is 15 residues long. CDR1 and CDR2 (germline): SGHTA, FQGNSA. Here the CDR3 DNA reads TGTGCCAGCAGCCCCGGATTTCCAGGGTGGGATGGCTACACCTTC. It is translated as CASSPGFPGWDGYTF. The complete variable domain, with remaining parts taken from reference TRBV7-2 and TRBJ1-2, reads GAGVSQSPSNKVTEKGKDVELRCDPISGHTALYWYRQSLGQGLEFLIYFQGNSAPDKSGLPSDRFSAERTGGSVSTLTIQRTQQEDSAVYLCASSPGFPGWDGYTFGSGTRLTVV.

The chain links TRBV11-2 to TRBJ1-2, with a tentative D call TRBD1 (5 bases). The CDR3 has 16 amino acids. Germline values: CDR1 SGHAT, CDR2 FQNNGV. Trimming took off 3 bases at V and 0 bases at J, with 14 bases between the two ends. The CDR3: CASSFSRDGSNYGYTF. In DNA form, the CDR3 reads TGTGCCAGCAGCTTTAGCCGGGACGGATCTAACTATGGCTACACCTTC.

This chain links TRBV19 with TRBJ2-5; TRBD1 matches at 7 bases. V was pared by 6 bases and J by 4 bases, with 8 bases of the junction left unmatched. From germline, CDR1 is LNHDA and CDR2 SQIVND (reference sequence). This CDR3 is 14 amino acids long. The CDR3 reads CASRRTTGRETQYF. In DNA, the CDR3 is TGTGCCAGTAGAAGAACGACAGGGCGAGAGACCCAGTACTTC.

There are a few counts of this clone. The chain is built from TRBV13 and TRBJ2-2; a possible D gene is TRBD1 (6 bases). The CDR3 runs 15 residues. CDR1 and CDR2 (germline): PRHDT, FYEKMQ (reference sequence). With 0 bases removed from V and 5 bases from J, the gap between germline ends came to 10 bases. The CDR3 DNA is TGTGCCAGCAGCTTAGGCCCACAGGGTACCGGGGAGCTGTTTTTT. Protein: CASSLGPQGTGELFF.

The J gene is TRBJ2-3, the V gene TRBV30; D not certain. This CDR3 has 12 residues. The ends were cut back, 0 bases at V and 8 bases at J, with 9 bases in the middle. Per germline, CDR1 GTSNPN and CDR2 SVGIG (reference sequence). CDR3 in DNA: TGTGCCTGGAGTGTACGGGCGAGTACGCAGTATTTT. Translation gives CAWSVRASTQYF.

Comments on this clone: Mismatch with germline at one junction end may stem from a read error. V is TRBV2 and J is TRBJ2-1, with 7 positions matching TRBD1. The length of the CDR3 is 13 residues. CDR1 and CDR2 from the germline V gene are SNHLY and FYNNEI. DNA of the CDR3: TGTGCCAGCAGTGAATTAGGTTCGGGACAGTGTATCTTC. This sequence encodes CASSELGSGQCIF.

The chain joins TRBV27 to TRBJ1-2, with 9 bases lining up with TRBD1. The CDR3 consists of 14 residues. Trimming took 6 bases from V and 4 from J; bases not matched to a gene: 6. The germline V gene encodes CDR1 MNHEY and CDR2 SMNVEV (reference sequence). CDR3 sequence: CASSTHRGPYGYTF. In DNA form, the CDR3 reads TGTGCCAGCAGCACACACAGGGGGCCCTATGGCTACACCTTC.

Turning to this clone: Distinct nucleotide sequences in the sample also encode this CDR3. This rearrangement joins TRBV29-1 to TRBJ2-6; D is unclear. The CDR3 length is 13 residues. Germline V gene lookup returns CDR1 SQVTM and CDR2 ANQGSEA. Trimming left V 5 bases short and J 0 bases short, with 5 bases between. As DNA, the CDR3 is TGCAGCGTTCGAAACTCTGGGGCCAACGTCCTGACTTTC. This sequence encodes CSVRNSGANVLTF.

This clone was seen a few times. The V call is TRBV7-2, the J call TRBJ2-1; no firm D call. This CDR3 has 15 amino acids. The V and J ends lost 4 bases and 4 bases respectively, with 14 bases between them. Germline V lookup: CDR1 SGHTA, CDR2 FQGNSA. The CDR3 DNA reads TGTGCCAGCAGCTCGAGCTCGGGCACGTACAATGAGCAGTTCTTC. This translates into CASSSSSGTYNEQFF.

The chain combines TRBV27 with TRBJ2-5; D ambiguous. CDR3 length equals 13 residues. V was cut by 2 bases and J by 9 bases, with 13 bases left in between. Germline V lookup: CDR1 MNHEY, CDR2 SMNVEV (reference sequence). CDR3 amino acids: CASSLGHVGPQYF. The CDR3 DNA reads TGTGCCAGCAGTTTAGGGCACGTAGGGCCCCAGTACTTC.

The chain joins TRBV2 to TRBJ2-5, with 8 bases identical to TRBD2. The germline gives CDR1 SNHLY, CDR2 FYNNEI. This CDR3 region has 14 residues. The V and J ends lost 4 bases and 2 bases, in that order; junction bases with no gene match: 3. The CDR3, as DNA: TGTGCCAGCAGTGGTGCGGGGGGACAAGAGACCCAGTACTTC. Translation: CASSGAGGQETQYF.

This rearrangement joins TRBV7-9 to TRBJ2-5, with a tentative D call TRBD2 (6 bases). Germline V gives CDR1 SEHNR, CDR2 FQNEAQ (reference sequence). Trimming pared 5 bases from V and 4 bases from J, leaving 17 bases between. The CDR3 length is 15 residues. CDR3 sequence (DNA): TGTGCCAGCAGCAGGGAACTAGGGAGGCGAGAGACCCAGTACTTC. This codes for CASSRELGRRETQYF.

V and J are TRBV4-3 and TRBJ1-2, with D possibly TRBD1 on 5 matching bases. Germline CDR1 LGHNA, CDR2 YSLEER. The V and J ends lost 0 bases and 8 bases respectively, with 16 bases between them. The CDR3 runs to 15 residues. The CDR3 spells CASSQDTRRAEGYTF. Here the CDR3 DNA reads TGCGCCAGCAGCCAAGATACTCGCAGGGCCGAGGGCTACACCTTC.

The CDR3 loop is CASSEGLNRNIQYF. The CDR3 bases are TGTGCCAGCAGTGAGGGTCTCAATCGAAACATTCAGTACTTC. This chain connects TRBV2 to TRBJ2-4; D remains ambiguous. Trimming shortened V by 3 bases and J by 6 bases, and 12 bases separated the two germline ends. Germline V lookup: CDR1 SNHLY, CDR2 FYNNEI. The CDR3 loop spans 14 amino acids.

The chain recombines TRBV30 with TRBJ2-1, with D maybe TRBD1 (6 bases). This CDR3 has 13 amino acids. From germline, CDR1 is GTSNPN and CDR2 SVGIG (reference sequence). Trimming took off 1 base at V and 7 bases at J, with 11 bases between the two ends. For the CDR3, the DNA is TGTGCCTGGAGTGGTTCAGGGGCAAATGAGCAGTTCTTC. Residues: CAWSGSGANEQFF.

This sequence joins TRBV7-2 and TRBJ1-1; D might be TRBD1 (5 bases). This CDR3 region has 14 residues. Looked up from germline, CDR1 is SGHTA and CDR2 is FQGNSA. V was trimmed by 5 bases and J by 5 bases, leaving 15 bases between them. CDR3 region: CASSPQSGPTEAFF. The CDR3 DNA is TGTGCCAGCAGCCCGCAGTCAGGGCCAACTGAAGCTTTCTTT.

The sample holds a few counts of this clone. The chain has TRBV9 and TRBJ1-1; 10 bases match TRBD1. This CDR3 region has 13 residues. Looked up from germline, CDR1 is SGDLS and CDR2 is YYNGEE. Trimming took 2 bases from V and 10 from J; bases not matched to a gene: 5. The CDR3 bases are TGTGCCAGCAGCGTTAGGACAGGGGGGCGAGCTTTCTTT. Amino acids: CASSVRTGGRAFF.

The chain combines TRBV10-3 with TRBJ2-3, with 7 bases identical to TRBD2. V shed 6 bases and J 3 bases; nucleotides not matched to a gene: 12. Germline V gene lookup returns CDR1 ENHRY and CDR2 SYGVKD. The CDR3 has 16 residues. The CDR3 bases are TGTGCCATCAGGCACCCGGGGGGACCTGGGACAGATACGCAGTATTTT. This sequence encodes CAIRHPGGPGTDTQYF.

This clone turned up a few times. The CDR3 sequence: CSVVRGGTEAFF. The CDR3 DNA reads as TGCAGCGTTGTTAGGGGAGGCACTGAAGCTTTCTTT. This chain joins TRBV29-1 and TRBJ1-1, with D maybe TRBD1 (5 bases). Germline-derived CDR1 and CDR2 are SQVTM and ANQGSEA. This CDR3 has 12 residues. Trimming stripped 4 bases from V and 4 bases from J, with 10 bases between.

V usage is TRBV30 and J usage is TRBJ2-5; D may match TRBD1 or TRBD2 (5 bases each). V shed 2 bases and J shed 1 base, with 17 bases lying between them. CDR1 and CDR2 from the germline V gene are GTSNPN and SVGIG (reference sequence). This CDR3 has 16 residues. The CDR3 DNA sequence: TGTGCCTGGAGTCCACTATCGGGACCGACCCAAGAGACCCAGTACTTC. This gives the protein CAWSPLSGPTQETQYF.

DNA for the CDR3: TGTGCCTGGAGTGTGGGGACAGGGCCCTACGAGCAGTACTTC. It translates to CAWSVGTGPYEQYF. This sequence joins TRBV30 and TRBJ2-7; 9 nucleotides agree with TRBD1. This CDR3 region has 14 residues. Germline V gives CDR1 GTSNPN, CDR2 SVGIG (reference sequence). Trimming took 0 bases from V and 2 from J; bases not matched to a gene: 2.

J is TRBJ2-5 and V is TRBV11-1, with D tentatively TRBD2 (6 bases). V dropped 5 bases and J dropped 10 bases, with 17 bases sitting between them. CDR1 is SGHAT and CDR2 is FQDESV in the germline V gene (reference sequence). The CDR3 is 13 residues long. CDR3 region: CASSQDPGGIQYF. The CDR3 DNA follows: TGTGCCAGCAGCCAGGACCCTGGAGGGATCCAGTACTTC.

This clone was detected only once. The V and J genes are TRBV29-1 and TRBJ2-3; a weak D match, TRBD2 (5 bases). CDR3 size: 14 residues. The V gene lost 2 bases and the J gene lost 3 bases, with 12 bases spanning the gap. Per the germline V gene, CDR1 is SQVTM and CDR2 is ANQGSEA. The CDR3 sequence is CSVEREIATDTQYF. CDR3 nucleotide sequence: TGCAGCGTTGAAAGGGAGATAGCAACAGATACGCAGTATTTT.

The chain employs TRBV5-4 and TRBJ2-5, with TRBD2 identical over 7 bases. Per germline, CDR1 SGHNT and CDR2 YYREEE (reference sequence). This CDR3 spans 14 amino acids. The junction had 5 bases not matched to a gene; V was cut back by 4 bases and J by 2 bases. CDR3 residues: CASSLGLVQETQYF. DNA for the CDR3: TGTGCCAGCAGCCTTGGACTAGTTCAAGAGACCCAGTACTTC.